Given below is one T cell receptor (beta chain) in context. This sample also contains other DNA sequences that code for the same CDR3. TCRdb's table, derived via immunoSEQ multiplex PCR, lists solely in-frame clones and lacks some. The table lists roughly 200,000 clones, less than 80% of them singletons. This sample stems from a study of blood T cell repertoires in COVID-19. The wider study: Acute and convalescent COVID-19 specimens originated in the United States, Italy and Spain.

Germline lookup yields CDR1 LNHNV and CDR2 YYDKDF (reference sequence). The CDR3 is 14 residues long. V lost 0 bases and J lost 4, with 7 bases in between. The specimen sequenced was peripheral blood. This chain uses TRBV15 with TRBJ2-1; no reliable D call. The TCR originated in a man aged 50 to 59 who had recovered from COVID-19. Written as DNA, the CDR3 is TGTGCCACCAGCAGAGAGGCTTCGTACAATGAGCAGTTCTTC. Translation gives CATSREASYNEQFF.